The present TCR beta chain was sequenced within a study of beta chain features in type 1 diabetes. Findings and limits, study-wide: With patients and controls alike, PCR might favor shorter templates to an equal degree.

The sample holds a few counts of this clone. Its antigen is undetermined. Expressed TCRB transcripts were sequenced after all isolated RNA was converted to cDNA. The protocol was immunoSEQ multiplex PCR, while the TCRdb copy is restricted to in-frame clones and leaves out a portion. This table has 150,000 to 180,000 clones, 11% appearing once. Germline V CDR1 and CDR2: SGHDN, FVKESK. The CDR3 covers 14 residues. Trimming took 2 bases from V and 5 from J, leaving 12 bases between them. The V and J genes are TRBV14 and TRBJ1-1; the D gene is possibly TRBD1 (5 bases). The material sequenced was central memory CD4+ T cells from blood. This receptor was obtained from a man younger than 35 in good health. The CDR3 is CASSQTIGATEAFF. DNA for the CDR3: TGTGCCAGCAGCCAAACTATCGGGGCTACTGAAGCTTTCTTT. The full variable domain, rest sourced from reference TRBV14 and TRBJ1-1, is EAGVTQFPSHSVIEKGQTVTLRCDPISGHDNLYWYRRVMGKEIKFLLHFVKESKQDESGMPNNRFLAERTGGTYSTLKVQPAELEDSGVYFCASSQTIGATEAFFGQGTRLTVV.